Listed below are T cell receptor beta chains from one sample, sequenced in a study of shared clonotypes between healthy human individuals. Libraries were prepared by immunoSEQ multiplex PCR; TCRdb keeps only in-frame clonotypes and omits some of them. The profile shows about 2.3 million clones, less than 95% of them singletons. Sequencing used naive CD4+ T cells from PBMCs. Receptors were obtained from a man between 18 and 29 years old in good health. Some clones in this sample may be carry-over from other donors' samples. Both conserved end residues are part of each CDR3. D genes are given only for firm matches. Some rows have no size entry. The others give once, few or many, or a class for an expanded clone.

cdr3_nt: TGTGCCAGTAGTATCGGGAGGGCCGGTTGGTACGAGCAGTACTTC
cdr3_aa: CASSIGRAGWYEQYF
d_call: TRBD2
clone_size: .
j_call: TRBJ2-7
v_call: TRBV19

cdr3_nt: TGCGCCAGCAAAGGGGTCGAGGAGCAGTACTTC
cdr3_aa: CASKGVEEQYF
d_call: .
clone_size: .
j_call: TRBJ2-7
v_call: TRBV4-1

cdr3_nt: TGTGCCAGCAGTGACCCGACAGGTGCCGGCTACGAGCAGTACTTC
cdr3_aa: CASSDPTGAGYEQYF
d_call: .
clone_size: .
j_call: TRBJ2-7
v_call: TRBV25-1

cdr3_nt: TGTGCCAGCAGCTTAGACGGGGGGCGCGAGACCCAGTACTTC
cdr3_aa: CASSLDGGRETQYF
d_call: .
clone_size: .
j_call: TRBJ2-5
v_call: TRBV11-1

cdr3_nt: TGTGCCTGGAGTCCCCGGGGGGATGGCTACACCTTC
cdr3_aa: CAWSPRGDGYTF
d_call: .
clone_size: once
j_call: TRBJ1-2
v_call: TRBV30

cdr3_nt: TGCAGCGGTCAAACGGGTAATGAGCAGTTCTTC
cdr3_aa: CSGQTGNEQFF
d_call: .
clone_size: .
j_call: TRBJ2-1
v_call: TRBV29-1

cdr3_nt: TGTGCCAGCAGCCAAGGACTAGCGGGAGGGAAGTTCTTC
cdr3_aa: CASSQGLAGGKFF
d_call: TRBD2
clone_size: few
j_call: TRBJ2-1
v_call: TRBV7-2

cdr3_nt: TGTGCCAGCAGTTTGAACGGGCTAGAAGAGACCCAGTACTTC
cdr3_aa: CASSLNGLEETQYF
d_call: .
clone_size: .
j_call: TRBJ2-5
v_call: TRBV28

cdr3_nt: TGTGCCTGGAGTGCTAATGAAAAACTGTTTTTT
cdr3_aa: CAWSANEKLFF
d_call: .
clone_size: few
j_call: TRBJ1-4
v_call: TRBV30

cdr3_nt: TGTGCCAGCAGTGGGAGCGGTGGCTACACCTTC
cdr3_aa: CASSGSGGYTF
d_call: .
clone_size: once
j_call: TRBJ1-2
v_call: TRBV6-5

cdr3_nt: TGTGCTAGTGGTTTGGGGTACGAGACTAGCGGGAGTAATGAGCAGTTCTTC
cdr3_aa: CASGLGYETSGSNEQFF
d_call: TRBD2
clone_size: once
j_call: TRBJ2-1
v_call: TRBV12-5

cdr3_nt: TGCGCCAGCAGCCCCAAGGGACAGGGGGAAACAGATACGCAGTATTTT
cdr3_aa: CASSPKGQGETDTQYF
d_call: TRBD1
clone_size: .
j_call: TRBJ2-3
v_call: TRBV5-1

cdr3_nt: TGTGCCAGCGGGGGACAGGGAAGGGTCCAGACCCAGTACTTC
cdr3_aa: CASGGQGRVQTQYF
d_call: TRBD1
clone_size: once
j_call: TRBJ2-5
v_call: TRBV5-5

cdr3_nt: TGTGCCAGCAGCTCCCCCGGGTACTCCTACGAGCAGTACTTC
cdr3_aa: CASSSPGYSYEQYF
d_call: .
clone_size: .
j_call: TRBJ2-7
v_call: TRBV7-9

cdr3_nt: TGTGCCAGCAGTTCAAAAGCCGGAGTGGGTCCCTTTAAGCAGTACTTC
cdr3_aa: CASSSKAGVGPFKQYF
d_call: .
clone_size: .
j_call: TRBJ2-7
v_call: TRBV28

cdr3_nt: TGTGCCAGCAGGAGGACACCCTCGCTGGACTGGGAGCAGTACTTC
cdr3_aa: CASRRTPSLDWEQYF
d_call: .
clone_size: few
j_call: TRBJ2-7
v_call: TRBV7-3

cdr3_nt: TGTGCCAGCAGCCCTCGGACTAGCGGAGGGTTTCAGTATTTT
cdr3_aa: CASSPRTSGGFQYF
d_call: TRBD2
clone_size: .
j_call: TRBJ2-3
v_call: TRBV7-2

cdr3_nt: TGTGCCAGCAGCGACCGGACAGACGGGGGTGAGCAGTTCTTC
cdr3_aa: CASSDRTDGGEQFF
d_call: .
clone_size: .
j_call: TRBJ2-1
v_call: TRBV5-4

cdr3_nt: TGTGCCAGCAGCTTCTCGAACTCTGGAAACACCATATATTTT
cdr3_aa: CASSFSNSGNTIYF
d_call: .
clone_size: once
j_call: TRBJ1-3
v_call: TRBV5-6

cdr3_nt: TGCAGCGTTGCGACAGGGAACAATGAGCAGTTCTTC
cdr3_aa: CSVATGNNEQFF
d_call: TRBD1
clone_size: .
j_call: TRBJ2-1
v_call: TRBV29-1

cdr3_nt: TGCAGCGTCTCACAGGGGGCGCGGTTAGGCTACACCTTC
cdr3_aa: CSVSQGARLGYTF
d_call: TRBD1
clone_size: .
j_call: TRBJ1-2
v_call: TRBV29-1

cdr3_nt: TGTGCCAGCAGCTTACCGGAGAACTATGGCTACACCTTC
cdr3_aa: CASSLPENYGYTF
d_call: .
clone_size: .
j_call: TRBJ1-2
v_call: TRBV11-2

cdr3_nt: TGTGCCAGCAGGCGGGACTATGGCTACACCTTC
cdr3_aa: CASRRDYGYTF
d_call: .
clone_size: .
j_call: TRBJ1-2
v_call: TRBV2

cdr3_nt: TGTGCCAGCAGTTTATTGTTCCAGGGCTCCTACGAGCAGTACTTC
cdr3_aa: CASSLLFQGSYEQYF
d_call: .
clone_size: .
j_call: TRBJ2-7
v_call: TRBV27

cdr3_nt: TGTGCCAGCAGTTACTTGGGGGGAAATCAGCCCCAGCATTTT
cdr3_aa: CASSYLGGNQPQHF
d_call: .
clone_size: .
j_call: TRBJ1-5
v_call: TRBV6-5

cdr3_nt: TGTGCCAGCAGCCAACGGCTCCGGTACGAGCAGTACTTC
cdr3_aa: CASSQRLRYEQYF
d_call: .
clone_size: .
j_call: TRBJ2-7
v_call: TRBV14

cdr3_nt: TGCGCCAGCAGTTCGGGGGGCAACTCCTACAATGAGCAGTTCTTC
cdr3_aa: CASSSGGNSYNEQFF
d_call: .
clone_size: .
j_call: TRBJ2-1
v_call: TRBV5-1

cdr3_nt: TGTGCCAGCAGACCCCTCGGGGGGCTTACAGATACGCAGTATTTT
cdr3_aa: CASRPLGGLTDTQYF
d_call: .
clone_size: .
j_call: TRBJ2-3
v_call: TRBV6-5

cdr3_nt: TGTGCCAGCAGTTTATCCGGAACGGAATACGAGCAGTACTTC
cdr3_aa: CASSLSGTEYEQYF
d_call: .
clone_size: .
j_call: TRBJ2-7
v_call: TRBV27

cdr3_nt: TGTGCCAGCAGTGAAGCCGGCGGAAGGTCCAAAAACATTCAGTACTTC
cdr3_aa: CASSEAGGRSKNIQYF
d_call: .
clone_size: .
j_call: TRBJ2-4
v_call: TRBV6-1

cdr3_nt: TGTGCCAGCGGAGGGAGATCGGGTGCAGATACGCAGTATTTT
cdr3_aa: CASGGRSGADTQYF
d_call: .
clone_size: .
j_call: TRBJ2-3
v_call: TRBV7-2

cdr3_nt: TGTGCCCTAGACCTGAGGCCCTACGAGCAGTACTTC
cdr3_aa: CALDLRPYEQYF
d_call: .
clone_size: .
j_call: TRBJ2-7
v_call: TRBV30

cdr3_nt: TGTGCCAGCAGCCCCGACCAGGGGGATCATGGCTACACCTTC
cdr3_aa: CASSPDQGDHGYTF
d_call: TRBD1
clone_size: .
j_call: TRBJ1-2
v_call: TRBV5-6

cdr3_nt: TGTGCCAGCAGTCGGACTAGCGGGAGATACAATGAGCAGTTCTTC
cdr3_aa: CASSRTSGRYNEQFF
d_call: TRBD2
clone_size: .
j_call: TRBJ2-1
v_call: TRBV27

cdr3_nt: TGCAGCGTTGAAACTAGCTCGAATACGCAGTATTTT
cdr3_aa: CSVETSSNTQYF
d_call: .
clone_size: .
j_call: TRBJ2-3
v_call: TRBV29-1

cdr3_nt: TGTGCCAGCAACCGGGACGGGTGGGACACTGAAGCTTTCTTT
cdr3_aa: CASNRDGWDTEAFF
d_call: .
clone_size: .
j_call: TRBJ1-1
v_call: TRBV6-1

cdr3_nt: TGTGCCAGCAGCCCCCGACAGGGTGCTCGAGAGCAGTTCTTC
cdr3_aa: CASSPRQGAREQFF
d_call: TRBD1
clone_size: .
j_call: TRBJ2-1
v_call: TRBV7-2

cdr3_nt: TGTGCCAGCAAGCGGCTTGACCCCACCGGGGAGCTGTTTTTT
cdr3_aa: CASKRLDPTGELFF
d_call: .
clone_size: .
j_call: TRBJ2-2
v_call: TRBV28

cdr3_nt: TGTGCCAGCAGCTTAACAGGGGGCGGGGAGACCCAGTACTTC
cdr3_aa: CASSLTGGGETQYF
d_call: TRBD1
clone_size: .
j_call: TRBJ2-5
v_call: TRBV7-2

cdr3_nt: TGTGCCAGCAGCTACGATGGCTACACCTTC
cdr3_aa: CASSYDGYTF
d_call: .
clone_size: few
j_call: TRBJ1-2
v_call: TRBV28

cdr3_nt: TGTGCCAGCAGTGAAGAGAGGAGAGCCGCCTACAATGAGCAGTTCTTC
cdr3_aa: CASSEERRAAYNEQFF
d_call: .
clone_size: once
j_call: TRBJ2-1
v_call: TRBV6-4

cdr3_nt: TGTGCCAGCAGACCTCCACTTCTAGAGACCCAGTACTTC
cdr3_aa: CASRPPLLETQYF
d_call: .
clone_size: .
j_call: TRBJ2-5
v_call: TRBV28

cdr3_nt: TGTGCCAGCGGACCTTTGCTGCAGGCTGGCTACACCTTC
cdr3_aa: CASGPLLQAGYTF
d_call: .
clone_size: .
j_call: TRBJ1-2
v_call: TRBV28

cdr3_nt: TGTGCCAGCAGTGTAACTGACAGGGAGGACGGCTACACCTTC
cdr3_aa: CASSVTDREDGYTF
d_call: TRBD1
clone_size: .
j_call: TRBJ1-2
v_call: TRBV2

cdr3_nt: TGTGCCATCAGCGGGGCCGGGGCAGTCCTAAGCTCCTACAATGAGCAGTTCTTC
cdr3_aa: CAISGAGAVLSSYNEQFF
d_call: .
clone_size: .
j_call: TRBJ2-1
v_call: TRBV10-3

cdr3_nt: TGCGCCAGCAGCGCTACAGGGGGCGCGGCAGATACGCAGTATTTT
cdr3_aa: CASSATGGAADTQYF
d_call: TRBD1
clone_size: few
j_call: TRBJ2-3
v_call: TRBV4-3